These T cell receptor beta chains were read from a single sample in a study of blood T cell repertoires in COVID-19. Generated by immunoSEQ multiplex PCR, the TCRdb table keeps only in-frame clones and is missing some. The sample holds about 200,000 clones, 85% seen once. Sequenced sample: PBMCs or T cells enriched from blood (not recorded which). The receptors shown here come from a man aged 35-49 years who had recovered from COVID-19. Each CDR3 is given with its conserved first and last residue. D genes are given only for firm matches. Only part of the rows carry a size: once, few, many, or a class if the clone is expanded.

clone size	J gene	V gene	D gene	CDR3 protein	CDR3 DNA
few	TRBJ2-3	TRBV3-1/TRBV3-2	TRBD2	CASSQDLRLAGTDTQYF	TGTGCCAGCAGCCAAGATCTGCGTCTAGCGGGCACAGATACGCAGTATTTT
-	TRBJ1-1	TRBV12-3/TRBV12-4	-	CASSGQNTEAFF	TGTGCCAGCAGTGGGCAGAACACTGAAGCTTTCTTT
-	TRBJ1-1	TRBV5-6	-	CASSLAGSGTEAFF	TGTGCCAGCAGCTTGGCAGGGTCCGGCACTGAAGCTTTCTTT
-	TRBJ2-7	TRBV13	TRBD2	CASSQGLAGGGEQYF	TGTGCCAGCAGTCAGGGACTAGCGGGAGGTGGGGAGCAGTACTTC
-	TRBJ2-3	TRBV6-6	-	CASSLELDTQYF	TGTGCCAGCAGTCTCGAACTTGATACGCAGTATTTT
-	TRBJ2-7	TRBV6-5	-	CASRKLPLNSYEQYF	TGTGCCAGCAGAAAACTTCCGTTGAACTCCTACGAGCAGTACTTC
-	TRBJ1-2	TRBV2	-	CASSVSGQTNYGYTF	TGTGCCAGCAGTGTTTCCGGACAGACGAACTATGGCTACACCTTC
-	TRBJ2-5	TRBV12-3/TRBV12-4	-	CASSLNKKETQYF	TGTGCCAGCAGTTTAAACAAAAAAGAGACCCAGTACTTC
-	TRBJ2-2	TRBV6-5	TRBD2	CASSTPGGKGELFF	TGTGCCAGCAGTACTCCGGGAGGAAAGGGGGAGCTGTTTTTT
-	TRBJ1-4	TRBV7-3	TRBD1	CASSLGQGADEKLFF	TGTGCCAGCAGCTTGGGACAGGGGGCGGACGAAAAACTGTTTTTT
-	TRBJ1-2	TRBV14	TRBD1	CASSPQGAGAGGYTF	TGTGCCAGCAGCCCACAGGGGGCCGGAGCGGGTGGCTACACCTTC
-	TRBJ1-5	TRBV21-1	-	CASCIPNQPQHF	TGTGCCAGCTGCATCCCTAATCAGCCCCAGCATTTT
-	TRBJ2-5	TRBV4-1	-	CASSLQGRGQETQYF	TGCGCCAGCAGCCTACAGGGAAGGGGCCAAGAGACCCAGTACTTC
-	TRBJ2-1	TRBV13	-	CASSLIMESGEQFF	TGTGCCAGCAGTTTAATCATGGAGAGCGGTGAGCAGTTCTTC
once	TRBJ2-1	TRBV5-1	-	CASSLVGGWDYNEQFF	TGCGCCAGCAGCTTGGTAGGGGGTTGGGACTACAATGAGCAGTTCTTC
-	TRBJ1-5	TRBV19	-	CASSLQNQPQHF	TGTGCCAGTAGTTTGCAGAATCAGCCCCAGCATTTT
few	TRBJ2-2	TRBV5-1	-	CASSFGGMNTGELFF	TGCGCCAGCAGCTTCGGGGGAATGAACACCGGGGAGCTGTTTTTT
-	TRBJ2-1	TRBV5-6	-	CASPPVADNEQFF	TGTGCCAGCCCTCCAGTGGCGGACAATGAGCAGTTCTTC
-	TRBJ1-1	TRBV5-1	-	CASSETGVFTEAFF	TGCGCCAGCAGCGAAACGGGTGTTTTCACTGAAGCTTTCTTT
-	TRBJ2-7	TRBV4-1	-	CASSQEELRYEQYF	TGCGCCAGCAGCCAAGAGGAGCTCCGCTACGAGCAGTACTTC
-	TRBJ1-2	TRBV6-5	-	CASKRDFTYGYTF	TGTGCCAGCAAAAGGGACTTCACATATGGCTACACCTTC
-	TRBJ2-2	TRBV4-2	TRBD1	CASSQGQGISANTGELFF	TGTGCCAGCAGCCAAGGACAGGGGATATCGGCGAACACCGGGGAGCTGTTTTTT
-	TRBJ2-2	TRBV4-1	-	CASSQEGLGNTGELFF	TGCGCCAGCAGCCAAGAGGGACTGGGAAACACCGGGGAGCTGTTTTTT
-	TRBJ1-5	TRBV19	-	CASSFGQRNQPQHF	TGTGCCAGTAGTTTCGGACAGCGCAATCAGCCCCAGCATTTT
-	TRBJ2-7	TRBV5-4	-	CASSLDRYEQYF	TGTGCCAGCAGCTTGGACAGGTACGAGCAGTACTTC
-	TRBJ1-6	TRBV19	-	CASSTRTASSYNSPLHF	TGTGCCAGTAGTACCCGGACAGCGAGCTCCTATAATTCACCCCTCCACTTT
-	TRBJ2-1	TRBV27	TRBD2	CASSPLGRREDEQFF	TGTGCCAGCAGTCCACTGGGTCGGCGGGAGGATGAGCAGTTCTTC
-	TRBJ1-2	TRBV29-1	TRBD1	CSVEARAGGADTF	TGCAGCGTTGAAGCTAGGGCAGGGGGCGCGGATACCTTC
-	TRBJ1-1	TRBV18	TRBD1	CASSLKQGVNTEAFF	TGTGCCAGCTCACTTAAACAGGGGGTGAACACTGAAGCTTTCTTT
-	TRBJ1-1	TRBV19	TRBD1	CASSFAGTGNTEAFF	TGTGCCAGTTCATTCGCCGGGACAGGGAACACTGAAGCTTTCTTT
-	TRBJ2-2	TRBV23-1	-	CASSRGQPNTGELFF	TGCGCCAGCAGTCGTGGACAGCCGAACACCGGGGAGCTGTTTTTT
-	TRBJ2-2	TRBV3-1/TRBV3-2	TRBD2	CASRQGTSGRIGELFF	TGTGCCAGCAGACAAGGGACTAGCGGGAGGATCGGGGAGCTGTTTTTT
-	TRBJ1-1	TRBV5-4	-	CASSSFTTLSGVSENTEAFF	TGTGCCAGCAGCTCTTTTACCACCCTATCAGGGGTCAGTGAGAACACTGAAGCTTTCTTT
-	TRBJ1-5	TRBV19	-	CASSAGGGVGNQPQHF	TGTGCCAGTAGTGCCGGGGGGGGCGTGGGCAATCAGCCCCAGCATTTT
-	TRBJ1-5	TRBV30	-	CAWSGVAEPQHF	TGTGCCTGGAGTGGAGTAGCGGAGCCCCAGCATTTT
-	TRBJ2-7	TRBV25-1	-	CASMRGVGSGEQYF	TGTGCCAGCATGCGAGGGGTCGGGAGTGGCGAGCAGTACTTC
once	TRBJ1-2	TRBV5-5	TRBD1	CASSSDRGAYGYTF	TGTGCCAGCAGCTCGGACAGGGGAGCCTATGGCTACACCTTC
-	TRBJ2-1	TRBV29-1	TRBD2	CSASGSNYNEQFF	TGCAGCGCTAGCGGTTCGAACTACAATGAGCAGTTCTTC
-	TRBJ2-3	TRBV13	-	CASSLGSRNTDTQYF	TGTGCCAGCAGCTTAGGTAGCCGAAACACAGATACGCAGTATTTT